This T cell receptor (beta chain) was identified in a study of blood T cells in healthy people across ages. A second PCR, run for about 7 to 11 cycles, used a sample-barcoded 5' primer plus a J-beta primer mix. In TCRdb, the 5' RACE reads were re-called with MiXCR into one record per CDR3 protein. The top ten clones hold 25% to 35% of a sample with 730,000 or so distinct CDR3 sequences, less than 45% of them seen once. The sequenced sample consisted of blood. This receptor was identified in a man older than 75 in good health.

Written as DNA, the CDR3 is TGCGCCAGCAGCCTAAGCGGGGGTAATTTAAATGAGCAGTACTTC. It encodes CASSLSGGNLNEQYF. The chain has TRBV5-1 and TRBJ2-4; 8 bases fit TRBD2. The germline gives CDR1 SGHRS, CDR2 YFSETQ. V was clipped by 4 bases and J by 13 bases; unmatched bases: 16. The CDR3 extends over 15 amino acids.